The 8 T cell receptor beta chains reported below all come from one sample, sequenced in a study of blood T cells in healthy people across ages. Together with a sample-barcoded 5' primer, a J-beta primer mix was included in a second PCR lasting roughly 6 to 12 cycles. TCRdb processed the 5' RACE reads anew with MiXCR; each CDR3 protein has one entry. This table holds 1.5 million to 2 million distinct CDR3 sequences, less than 50% found once. Material: blood. The receptors here all came from a woman in her thirties or forties in good health.

This clonotype was picked up a small number of times. The chain combines TRBV5-1 with TRBJ2-5; 10 bases match TRBD2. The CDR3 spans 15 residues. V lost 0 bases to trimming and J lost 5 bases; unmatched junction nucleotides: 4. Per the germline V gene, CDR1 is SGHRS and CDR2 is YFSETQ. CDR3 DNA sequence: TGCGCCAGCAGCTTGGTAGCGGGGGGCGTCGAGACCCAGTACTTC. Amino acid sequence: CASSLVAGGVETQYF.

This sequence joins TRBV6-6 and TRBJ1-6; 9 positions match TRBD1. From germline, CDR1 is MNHNY and CDR2 SVGAGI (reference sequence). With 4 bases clipped from V and 5 bases from J, the junction kept 3 bases outside the gene matches. The CDR3 extends over 15 amino acids. CDR3 sequence (DNA): TGTGCCAGCAGTTCGAGGGACAGGGATAATTCACCCCTCCACTTT. Its translation is CASSSRDRDNSPLHF.

The V and J genes are TRBV9 and TRBJ1-2; maybe TRBD1 (6 bases). The CDR3 spans 14 residues. Germline assignment: CDR1 SGDLS and CDR2 YYNGEE. Trimming stripped 0 bases from V and 7 bases from J, with 13 bases between. In DNA form, the CDR3 reads TGTGCCAGCAGCGTAGACAGGGCCGGTCCTGGCTACACCTTC. Residues: CASSVDRAGPGYTF.

This clonotype was counted between two and nine times. This sequence joins TRBV4-2 and TRBJ1-2; no clear D gene. The V gene lost 1 base and the J gene lost 8 bases, with 14 bases spanning the gap. CDR1 is LGHNA, CDR2 YNFKEQ, per germline. The CDR3 covers 14 residues. The CDR3 here is CASSQAGQLMGYTF. CDR3 coding DNA: TGTGCCAGCAGCCAAGCCGGGCAGCTCATGGGCTACACCTTC.

The table lists this clonotype with a count of one. The genes are TRBV20-1 and TRBJ2-3, with a possible D match to TRBD2 (6 bases). The germline V gene encodes CDR1 DFQATT and CDR2 SNEGSKA (reference sequence). The CDR3 length is 14 residues. With 2 bases removed from V and 2 bases from J, the gap between germline ends came to 11 bases. CDR3 amino acids: CSARTGVTTDTQYF. The CDR3 DNA reads as TGCAGTGCTAGAACGGGGGTGACCACAGATACGCAGTATTTT.

CDR3 bases: TGTGCCAGCAGTTTAGTCCTCAGGGAGGGTGGCTACACCTTC. As protein: CASSLVLREGGYTF. The chain uses TRBV28 and TRBJ1-2; D may be TRBD1 (5 bases). V lost 2 bases and J lost 7, with 14 bases in between. Per germline, CDR1 MDHEN and CDR2 SYDVKM. The CDR3 runs to 14 residues.

This clonotype was recorded only once. This chain joins TRBV29-1 and TRBJ2-1; TRBD1 might be the D (5 bases). Germline-derived CDR1 and CDR2 are SQVTM and ANQGSEA. V was shortened by 5 bases and J by 8 bases, with 10 bases between the two germline ends. The CDR3 is 11 amino acids. The CDR3 reads CSVNRGDEQFF. The CDR3 DNA reads TGCAGCGTTAATAGGGGCGATGAGCAGTTCTTC.

The chain has TRBV15 and TRBJ2-1; possibly TRBD1 for D (6 bases). The CDR3 has 17 amino acids. Trimming took off 0 bases at V and 0 bases at J, with 12 bases between the two ends. The germline V gene encodes CDR1 LNHNV and CDR2 YYDKDF (reference sequence). CDR3 residues: CATSRDLGQSSYNEQFF. In nucleotides, the CDR3 is TGTGCCACCAGCAGAGATCTTGGACAGAGCTCCTACAATGAGCAGTTCTTC.